The rows below give T cell receptor beta chains drawn from one sample of a study of cytomegalovirus exposure and HLA in healthy donors. This table comes from immunoSEQ multiplex PCR, and its TCRdb copy is limited to in-frame clones, with some not included. In the table there are 160,000 or so clones, about 73% of which are singletons. Sequencing used PBMCs. The receptors stem from a woman aged 35 to 49 in good health and CMV-seronegative. Each CDR3 is given with its conserved first and last residue. The D gene is left open where the match is weak. A clone size is listed for some rows: how often the clone was seen (once, few, many), or a class if it is expanded.

v_gene: TRBV6-6; abundance: NA; j_gene: TRBJ1-6; d_gene: NA; CDR3aa: CASSLQNSPLHF; CDR3nt: TGTGCCAGCAGTCTACAGAATTCACCCCTCCACTTT
v_gene: TRBV11-2; abundance: NA; j_gene: TRBJ1-5; d_gene: NA; CDR3aa: CASSLGGGQPQHF; CDR3nt: TGTGCCAGCAGCTTGGGAGGAGGGCAGCCCCAGCATTTT
v_gene: TRBV6-4; abundance: NA; j_gene: TRBJ1-2; d_gene: NA; CDR3aa: CASSDSGRGGGYTF; CDR3nt: TGTGCCAGCAGTGACTCTGGGAGGGGCGGCGGCTACACCTTC
v_gene: TRBV5-4; abundance: NA; j_gene: TRBJ1-6; d_gene: TRBD1; CDR3aa: CASSPGGTSYNSPLHF; CDR3nt: TGTGCCAGCAGCCCAGGGGGTACCTCCTATAATTCACCCCTCCACTTT
v_gene: TRBV4-1; abundance: NA; j_gene: TRBJ1-2; d_gene: TRBD1; CDR3aa: CASSRTPGQGTKGYTF; CDR3nt: TGCGCCAGCAGCCGGACCCCGGGACAGGGGACGAAAGGCTACACCTTC
v_gene: TRBV5-1; abundance: NA; j_gene: TRBJ2-7; d_gene: NA; CDR3aa: CASSLDRTYEQYF; CDR3nt: TGCGCCAGCAGCTTGGACAGGACCTACGAGCAGTACTTC
v_gene: TRBV5-1; abundance: NA; j_gene: TRBJ1-1; d_gene: NA; CDR3aa: CASSLGGDNTEAFF; CDR3nt: TGCGCCAGCAGCTTGGGAGGCGACAACACTGAAGCTTTCTTT
v_gene: TRBV4-3; abundance: NA; j_gene: TRBJ1-2; d_gene: NA; CDR3aa: CASSQVLGPKRGYGYTF; CDR3nt: TGCGCCAGCAGCCAAGTTCTAGGGCCTAAAAGGGGTTATGGCTACACCTTC
v_gene: TRBV6-5; abundance: NA; j_gene: TRBJ1-4; d_gene: TRBD1; CDR3aa: CASSFLTGTGGRELFF; CDR3nt: TGTGCCAGCAGTTTTCTCACCGGGACAGGGGGAAGGGAACTGTTTTTT
v_gene: TRBV4-1; abundance: NA; j_gene: TRBJ2-1; d_gene: NA; CDR3aa: CASSQGGLGRGGEQFF; CDR3nt: TGCGCCAGCAGCCAAGGGGGGCTGGGGCGTGGCGGTGAGCAGTTCTTC
v_gene: TRBV6-1; abundance: NA; j_gene: TRBJ1-5; d_gene: NA; CDR3aa: CASSEALPNQPQHF; CDR3nt: TGTGCCAGCAGTGAAGCCCTCCCCAATCAGCCCCAGCATTTT
v_gene: TRBV27; abundance: NA; j_gene: TRBJ1-5; d_gene: NA; CDR3aa: CASSSPRGIGNQPQHF; CDR3nt: TGTGCCAGCAGTTCGCCCCGGGGGATTGGCAATCAGCCCCAGCATTTT
v_gene: TRBV19; abundance: NA; j_gene: TRBJ2-7; d_gene: TRBD1; CDR3aa: CASRDRGVYEQYF; CDR3nt: TGTGCCAGTAGGGACAGGGGAGTTTACGAGCAGTACTTC
v_gene: TRBV2; abundance: NA; j_gene: TRBJ2-7; d_gene: TRBD1; CDR3aa: CASTPDRGGEQYF; CDR3nt: TGTGCCAGCACCCCGGACAGGGGCGGCGAGCAGTACTTC
v_gene: TRBV2; abundance: NA; j_gene: TRBJ1-2; d_gene: NA; CDR3aa: CATHLGGEGYTF; CDR3nt: TGTGCCACCCACTTAGGGGGTGAGGGCTACACCTTC
v_gene: TRBV5-6; abundance: NA; j_gene: TRBJ2-6; d_gene: TRBD1; CDR3aa: CASSWWTGSSGANVLTF; CDR3nt: TGTGCCAGCAGCTGGTGGACAGGTAGCTCTGGGGCCAACGTCCTGACTTTC
v_gene: TRBV12-5; abundance: NA; j_gene: TRBJ1-1; d_gene: TRBD1; CDR3aa: CASGSWTGDNTEAFF; CDR3nt: TGTGCTAGTGGTTCGTGGACAGGCGATAACACTGAAGCTTTCTTT
v_gene: TRBV10-1; abundance: NA; j_gene: TRBJ2-1; d_gene: TRBD2; CDR3aa: CASSESRAGGLGNEQFF; CDR3nt: TGCGCCAGCAGTGAGTCGCGAGCGGGGGGGCTCGGGAATGAGCAGTTCTTC
v_gene: TRBV4-2; abundance: few; j_gene: TRBJ2-3; d_gene: TRBD1; CDR3aa: CASSQDGTVPTDTQYF; CDR3nt: TGTGCCAGCAGCCAAGATGGGACAGTCCCAACAGATACGCAGTATTTT
v_gene: TRBV2; abundance: NA; j_gene: TRBJ2-3; d_gene: NA; CDR3aa: CASSDLATADTQYF; CDR3nt: TGTGCCAGCAGTGACCTAGCCACTGCAGATACGCAGTATTTT
v_gene: TRBV5-1; abundance: NA; j_gene: TRBJ1-5; d_gene: TRBD1; CDR3aa: CASSLVTGGGYGNQPQHF; CDR3nt: TGCGCCAGCAGCTTGGTGACAGGGGGCGGGTACGGCAATCAGCCCCAGCATTTT
v_gene: TRBV2; abundance: NA; j_gene: TRBJ1-2; d_gene: TRBD1; CDR3aa: CASSGQGHDYGYTF; CDR3nt: TGTGCCAGCAGCGGACAGGGTCACGACTATGGCTACACCTTC
v_gene: TRBV25-1; abundance: NA; j_gene: TRBJ1-4; d_gene: NA; CDR3aa: CASSRQGNEKLFF; CDR3nt: TGTGCCAGCAGTAGGCAGGGTAATGAAAAACTGTTTTTT
v_gene: TRBV5-1; abundance: NA; j_gene: TRBJ2-1; d_gene: NA; CDR3aa: CASSFQGEYNEQFF; CDR3nt: TGCGCCAGCAGCTTTCAGGGCGAATACAATGAGCAGTTCTTC
v_gene: TRBV19; abundance: NA; j_gene: TRBJ1-2; d_gene: NA; CDR3aa: CASSGARGYTF; CDR3nt: TGTGCCAGTAGTGGGGCGCGCGGCTACACCTTC
v_gene: TRBV9; abundance: NA; j_gene: TRBJ2-4; d_gene: NA; CDR3aa: CASARGGAVGTLAKNIQYF; CDR3nt: TGTGCCAGCGCAAGGGGGGGGGCCGTGGGGACTTTAGCCAAAAACATTCAGTACTTC
v_gene: TRBV5-1; abundance: few; j_gene: TRBJ2-1; d_gene: NA; CDR3aa: CASSLQGIRSYNEQFF; CDR3nt: TGCGCCAGCAGCTTGCAGGGGATTAGGTCCTACAATGAGCAGTTCTTC
v_gene: TRBV28; abundance: few; j_gene: TRBJ1-1; d_gene: TRBD1; CDR3aa: CASSFAQGAAEAFF; CDR3nt: TGTGCCAGCAGTTTTGCTCAGGGGGCGGCTGAAGCTTTCTTT
v_gene: TRBV18; abundance: NA; j_gene: TRBJ1-5; d_gene: TRBD1; CDR3aa: CASSPDRDQPQHF; CDR3nt: TGTGCCAGCTCCCCGGACAGGGATCAGCCCCAGCATTTT
v_gene: TRBV7-6; abundance: NA; j_gene: TRBJ2-7; d_gene: NA; CDR3aa: CASSLAATVGYEQYF; CDR3nt: TGTGCCAGCAGCTTAGCGGCGACAGTCGGCTACGAGCAGTACTTC
v_gene: TRBV5-1; abundance: NA; j_gene: TRBJ2-5; d_gene: NA; CDR3aa: CASRVGAEEQYF; CDR3nt: TGCGCCAGCAGAGTGGGGGCGGAGGAGCAGTACTTC
v_gene: TRBV10-3; abundance: NA; j_gene: TRBJ2-7; d_gene: TRBD1; CDR3aa: CAIKRAGTDLYEQYF; CDR3nt: TGTGCCATCAAAAGGGCCGGGACAGACCTTTACGAGCAGTACTTC
v_gene: TRBV6-4; abundance: NA; j_gene: TRBJ1-3; d_gene: TRBD1; CDR3aa: CASSDNRGSAGNTIYF; CDR3nt: TGTGCCAGCAGTGACAACAGGGGTAGTGCTGGAAACACCATATATTTT
v_gene: TRBV5-6; abundance: NA; j_gene: TRBJ2-5; d_gene: TRBD2; CDR3aa: CASSLPGLGYETQYF; CDR3nt: TGTGCCAGCAGCTTGCCGGGACTAGGATACGAGACCCAGTACTTC
v_gene: TRBV18; abundance: NA; j_gene: TRBJ1-2; d_gene: TRBD1; CDR3aa: CASSPPQGDGYTF; CDR3nt: TGTGCCAGCTCACCACCACAGGGGGACGGCTACACCTTC
v_gene: TRBV9; abundance: NA; j_gene: TRBJ1-1; d_gene: NA; CDR3aa: CASSAGPGGSTEAFF; CDR3nt: TGTGCCAGCAGCGCAGGACCGGGGGGTTCCACTGAAGCTTTCTTT
v_gene: TRBV7-8; abundance: NA; j_gene: TRBJ2-5; d_gene: NA; CDR3aa: CASSSSPEETQYF; CDR3nt: TGTGCCAGCAGCTCCTCCCCGGAAGAGACCCAGTACTTC
v_gene: TRBV15; abundance: NA; j_gene: TRBJ1-3; d_gene: NA; CDR3aa: CATSRDLGAPGNTIYF; CDR3nt: TGTGCCACCAGCAGAGATTTGGGGGCGCCTGGAAACACCATATATTTT
v_gene: TRBV25-1; abundance: few; j_gene: TRBJ2-7; d_gene: NA; CDR3aa: CASSEGGWGSYEQYF; CDR3nt: TGTGCCAGCAGTGAAGGGGGGTGGGGGTCCTACGAGCAGTACTTC
v_gene: TRBV11-2; abundance: NA; j_gene: TRBJ2-5; d_gene: NA; CDR3aa: CASSLAGWLAQETQYF; CDR3nt: TGTGCCAGCAGCTTAGCGGGTTGGCTAGCCCAAGAGACCCAGTACTTC
v_gene: TRBV6-1; abundance: NA; j_gene: TRBJ2-6; d_gene: NA; CDR3aa: CASSGPGASGANVLTF; CDR3nt: TGTGCCAGCAGTGGACCAGGGGCCTCTGGGGCCAACGTCCTGACTTTC
v_gene: TRBV15; abundance: NA; j_gene: TRBJ2-1; d_gene: TRBD1; CDR3aa: CATSRGQGGQFF; CDR3nt: TGTGCCACCAGCAGGGGACAGGGTGGGCAGTTCTTC
v_gene: TRBV2; abundance: NA; j_gene: TRBJ1-2; d_gene: NA; CDR3aa: CASSAGAYGYTF; CDR3nt: TGTGCCAGCAGTGCTGGGGCCTATGGCTACACCTTC
v_gene: TRBV9; abundance: NA; j_gene: TRBJ1-6; d_gene: TRBD1; CDR3aa: CASSPSQGMAYNSPLHF; CDR3nt: TGTGCCAGCAGCCCATCACAGGGGATGGCCTATAATTCACCCCTCCACTTT
v_gene: TRBV5-4; abundance: few; j_gene: TRBJ1-2; d_gene: NA; CDR3aa: CASSSPNNYGYTF; CDR3nt: TGTGCCAGCAGCTCCCCTAATAACTATGGCTACACCTTC
v_gene: TRBV5-1; abundance: NA; j_gene: TRBJ1-2; d_gene: NA; CDR3aa: CASSLDTPLNYGYTF; CDR3nt: TGCGCCAGCAGCTTGGATACTCCCCTTAACTATGGCTACACCTTC